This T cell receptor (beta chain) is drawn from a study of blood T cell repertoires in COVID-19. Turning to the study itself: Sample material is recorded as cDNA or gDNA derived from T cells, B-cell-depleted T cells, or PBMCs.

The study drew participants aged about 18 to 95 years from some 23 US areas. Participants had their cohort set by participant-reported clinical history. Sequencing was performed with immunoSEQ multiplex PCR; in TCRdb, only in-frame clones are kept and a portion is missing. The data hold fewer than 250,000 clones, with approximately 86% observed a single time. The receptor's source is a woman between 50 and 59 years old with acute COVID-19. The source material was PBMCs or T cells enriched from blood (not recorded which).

The CDR3 loop is CASSWNTGELFF. The CDR3 DNA sequence: TGTGCCAGCAGCTGGAACACCGGGGAGCTGTTTTTT. The V gene is TRBV6-5, the J gene TRBJ2-2; D gene ambiguous. Germline V CDR1 and CDR2: MNHEY, SVGAGI. The germline V and J ends were trimmed by 6 bases and 1 base, with 3 bases remaining between them. This CDR3 comprises 12 residues.